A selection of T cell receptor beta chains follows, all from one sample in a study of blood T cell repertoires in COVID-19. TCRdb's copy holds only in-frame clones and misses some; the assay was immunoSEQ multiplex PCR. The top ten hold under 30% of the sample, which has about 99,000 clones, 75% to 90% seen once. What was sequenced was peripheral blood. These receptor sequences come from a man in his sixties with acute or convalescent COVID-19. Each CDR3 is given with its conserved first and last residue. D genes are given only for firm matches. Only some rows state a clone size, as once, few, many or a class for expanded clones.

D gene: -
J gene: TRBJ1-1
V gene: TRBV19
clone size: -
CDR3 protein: CASSSSRMNTEAFF
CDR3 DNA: TGTGCCAGTAGTAGCTCGCGCATGAACACTGAAGCTTTCTTT

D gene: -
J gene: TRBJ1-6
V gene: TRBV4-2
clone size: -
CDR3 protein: CASSQAFGGGSSPLHF
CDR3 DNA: TGTGCCAGCAGCCAAGCCTTTGGGGGGGGGAGTTCACCCCTCCACTTT

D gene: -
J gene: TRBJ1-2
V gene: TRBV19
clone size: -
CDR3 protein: CASITGIGNYGYTF
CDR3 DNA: TGTGCCAGTATCACAGGGATAGGCAACTATGGCTACACCTTC

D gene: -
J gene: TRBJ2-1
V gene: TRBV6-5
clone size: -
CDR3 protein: CAILVYNEQFF
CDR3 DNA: TGTGCCATCCTAGTTTACAATGAGCAGTTCTTC

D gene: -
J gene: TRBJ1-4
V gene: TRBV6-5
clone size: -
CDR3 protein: CASSYRGRTKEQTLFF
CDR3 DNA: TGTGCCAGCAGTTACCGCGGGAGAACCAAGGAACAGACGCTGTTTTTT

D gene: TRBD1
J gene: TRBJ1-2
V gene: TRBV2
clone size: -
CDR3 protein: CANKGQALNYGYTF
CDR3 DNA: TGTGCCAACAAGGGACAGGCCTTAAACTATGGCTACACCTTC

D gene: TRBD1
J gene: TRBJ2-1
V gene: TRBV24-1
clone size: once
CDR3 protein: CATRPGQGSSYNEQFF
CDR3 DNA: TGTGCCACCAGACCGGGACAGGGAAGCTCCTACAATGAGCAGTTCTTC

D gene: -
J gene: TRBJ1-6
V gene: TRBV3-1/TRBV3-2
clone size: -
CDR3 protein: CASSTGFDSPLHF
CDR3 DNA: TGTGCCAGCAGTACAGGGTTTGATTCACCCCTCCACTTT

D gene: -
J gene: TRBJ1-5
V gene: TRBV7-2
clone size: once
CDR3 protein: CASSGGIHQPQHF
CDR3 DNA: TGTGCCAGCAGCGGGGGGATACATCAGCCCCAGCATTTT

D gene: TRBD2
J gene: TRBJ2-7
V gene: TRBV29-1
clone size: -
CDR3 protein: CSVDLGEGEQYF
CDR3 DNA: TGCAGCGTTGATCTCGGGGAGGGCGAGCAGTACTTC

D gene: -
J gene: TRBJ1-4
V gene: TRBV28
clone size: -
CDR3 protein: CASSRPGVEEKLFF
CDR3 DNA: TGTGCCAGCAGTCGCCCCGGGGTAGAAGAAAAACTGTTTTTT

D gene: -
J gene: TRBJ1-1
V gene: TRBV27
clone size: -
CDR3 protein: CASSLGTRVTEAFF
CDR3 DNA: TGTGCCAGCAGTTTAGGGACTCGGGTTACCGAAGCTTTCTTT

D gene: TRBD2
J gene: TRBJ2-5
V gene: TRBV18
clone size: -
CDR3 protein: CASSPGTMQETQYF
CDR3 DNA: TGTGCCAGCTCACCCGGGACTATGCAAGAGACCCAGTACTTC

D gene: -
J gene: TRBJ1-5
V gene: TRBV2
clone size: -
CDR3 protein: CASTQGGFLEPQHF
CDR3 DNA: TGTGCCAGCACCCAAGGGGGATTTCTGGAGCCCCAGCATTTT

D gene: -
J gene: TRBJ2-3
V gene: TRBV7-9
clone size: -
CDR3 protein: CASSRSGTPQYF
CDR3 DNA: TGTGCCAGCAGCCGATCCGGGACACCGCAGTATTTT

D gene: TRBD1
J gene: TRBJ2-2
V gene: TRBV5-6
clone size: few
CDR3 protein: CASSVFAGGLTGELFF
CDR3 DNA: TGTGCCAGCAGCGTGTTTGCAGGGGGCCTCACCGGGGAGCTGTTTTTT

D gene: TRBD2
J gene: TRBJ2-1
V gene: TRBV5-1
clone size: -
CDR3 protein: CASSVTSAREQFF
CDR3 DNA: TGCGCCAGCAGCGTGACTAGCGCTCGTGAGCAGTTCTTC

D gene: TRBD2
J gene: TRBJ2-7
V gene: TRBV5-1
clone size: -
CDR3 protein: CASSLSHSGSTYEQYF
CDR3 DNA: TGCGCCAGCAGCTTGTCTCATAGCGGGAGCACCTACGAGCAGTACTTC

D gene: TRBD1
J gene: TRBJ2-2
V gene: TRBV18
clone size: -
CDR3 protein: CASSLGTGLTGELFF
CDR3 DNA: TGTGCCAGCTCACTAGGGACAGGACTTACCGGGGAGCTGTTTTTT

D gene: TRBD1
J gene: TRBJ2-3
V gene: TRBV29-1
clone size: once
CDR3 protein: CSVGGRDRADTQYF
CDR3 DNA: TGCAGCGTTGGAGGACGCGACAGGGCAGATACGCAGTATTTT

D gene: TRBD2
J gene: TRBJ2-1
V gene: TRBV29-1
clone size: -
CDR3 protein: CSVRGTSGSEQFF
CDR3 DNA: TGCAGCGTCCGCGGGACTAGCGGGAGTGAGCAGTTCTTC

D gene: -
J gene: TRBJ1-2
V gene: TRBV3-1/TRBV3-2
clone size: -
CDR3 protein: CASSLLRDIVYGYTF
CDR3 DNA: TGTGCCAGCAGCCTCCTCCGGGACATCGTCTATGGCTACACCTTC

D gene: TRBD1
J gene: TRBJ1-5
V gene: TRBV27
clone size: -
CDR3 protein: CASSYGQGNQPQHF
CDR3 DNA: TGTGCCAGCAGTTACGGACAGGGTAATCAGCCCCAGCATTTT

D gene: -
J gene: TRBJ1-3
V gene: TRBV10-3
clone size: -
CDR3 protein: CAISQQGAVYF
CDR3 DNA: TGTGCCATCAGTCAACAGGGCGCCGTATATTTT

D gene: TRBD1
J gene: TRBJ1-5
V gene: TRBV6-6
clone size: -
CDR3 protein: CASRERQGHRPQHF
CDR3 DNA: TGTGCCAGCAGGGAAAGACAGGGGCATAGGCCCCAGCATTTT

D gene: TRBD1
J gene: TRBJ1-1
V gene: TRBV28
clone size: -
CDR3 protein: CASSLLGTVFGLGTEAFF
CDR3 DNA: TGTGCCAGCAGTTTATTAGGGACAGTATTTGGACTTGGCACTGAAGCTTTCTTT

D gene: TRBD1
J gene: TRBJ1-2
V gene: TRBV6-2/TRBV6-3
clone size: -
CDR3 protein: CASSPDRVRGYTF
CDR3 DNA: TGTGCCAGCAGTCCCGACAGGGTACGCGGCTACACCTTC

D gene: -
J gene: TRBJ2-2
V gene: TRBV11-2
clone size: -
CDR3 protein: CASSLAGTGELFF
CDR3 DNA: TGTGCCAGCAGCTTAGCGGGTACCGGGGAGCTGTTTTTT

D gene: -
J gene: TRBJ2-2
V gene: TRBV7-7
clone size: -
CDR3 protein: CASTPNRDSSTGELFF
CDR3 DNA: TGTGCTAGCACCCCTAACCGGGACTCCAGCACCGGGGAGCTGTTTTTT

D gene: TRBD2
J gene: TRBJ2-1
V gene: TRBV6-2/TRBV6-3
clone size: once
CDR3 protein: CASSYGAVGSGILGEQFF
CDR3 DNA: TGTGCCAGCAGTTATGGGGCCGTAGGTAGCGGGATCCTGGGTGAGCAGTTCTTC

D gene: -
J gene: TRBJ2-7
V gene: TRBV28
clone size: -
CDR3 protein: CASPPPGGTVGWEQYF
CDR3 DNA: TGTGCCAGCCCGCCCCCCGGCGGGACCGTTGGGTGGGAGCAGTACTTC

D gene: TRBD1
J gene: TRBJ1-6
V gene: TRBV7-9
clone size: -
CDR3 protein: CASSFGLSDRNNSPLHF
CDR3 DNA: TGTGCCAGCAGCTTTGGGCTCTCGGACAGGAATAATTCACCCCTCCACTTT

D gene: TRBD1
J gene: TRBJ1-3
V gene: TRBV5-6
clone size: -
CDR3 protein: CASSLSGGVGGNTIYF
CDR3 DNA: TGTGCCAGCAGCTTGTCAGGGGGCGTGGGTGGAAACACCATATATTTT

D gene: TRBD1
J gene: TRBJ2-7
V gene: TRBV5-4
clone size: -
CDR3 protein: CASTSGGREPTYEQYF
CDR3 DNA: TGTGCCAGCACATCAGGGGGCCGGGAGCCCACTTACGAGCAGTACTTC

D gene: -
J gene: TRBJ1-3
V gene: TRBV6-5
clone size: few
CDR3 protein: CASSYGQGYGNTIYF
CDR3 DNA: TGTGCCAGCAGTTACGGGCAGGGGTATGGAAACACCATATATTTT

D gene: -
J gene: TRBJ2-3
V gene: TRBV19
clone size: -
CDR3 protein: CASRRQGGGLDTQYF
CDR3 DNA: TGTGCCAGTAGACGGCAGGGGGGAGGCTTAGATACGCAGTATTTT

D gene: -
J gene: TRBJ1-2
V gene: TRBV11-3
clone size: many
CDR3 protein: CASSLEGRGGNYGYTF
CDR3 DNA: TGTGCCAGCAGCTTAGAGGGCAGAGGGGGTAACTATGGCTACACCTTC

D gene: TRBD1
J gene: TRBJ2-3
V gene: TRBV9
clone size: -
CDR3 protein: CASSVVLRDRSTDTQYF
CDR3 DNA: TGTGCCAGCAGCGTAGTGCTCCGGGACAGAAGCACAGATACGCAGTATTTT

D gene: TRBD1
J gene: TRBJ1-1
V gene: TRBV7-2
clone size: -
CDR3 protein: CASSVDRGLMTEAFF
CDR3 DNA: TGTGCCAGCAGCGTTGACAGGGGGCTGATGACTGAAGCTTTCTTT

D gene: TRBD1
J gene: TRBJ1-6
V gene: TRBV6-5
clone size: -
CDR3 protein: CASRGQLGNSPLHF
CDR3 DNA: TGTGCCAGCAGGGGACAGCTGGGTAATTCACCCCTCCACTTT

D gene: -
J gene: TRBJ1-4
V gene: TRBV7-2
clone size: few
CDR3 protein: CASSLAPSEKEKLFF
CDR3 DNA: TGTGCCAGCAGCTTAGCGCCGTCAGAAAAAGAAAAACTGTTTTTT

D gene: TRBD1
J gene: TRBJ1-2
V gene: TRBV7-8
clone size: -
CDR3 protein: CASSPSGGQGYGYTF
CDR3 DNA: TGTGCCAGCAGCCCCTCTGGCGGACAGGGCTATGGCTACACCTTC

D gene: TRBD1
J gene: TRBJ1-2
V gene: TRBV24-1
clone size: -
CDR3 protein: CATSQGAQYGYTF
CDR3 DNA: TGTGCCACTAGTCAGGGGGCGCAATATGGCTACACCTTC

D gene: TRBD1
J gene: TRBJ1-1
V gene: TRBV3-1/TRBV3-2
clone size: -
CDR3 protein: CASSPSGQGTSEAFF
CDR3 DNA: TGTGCCAGCAGCCCATCGGGACAGGGTACCTCCGAAGCTTTCTTT

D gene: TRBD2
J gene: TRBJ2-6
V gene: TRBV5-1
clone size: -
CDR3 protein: CASSQGLAGYSGANVLTF
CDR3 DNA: TGCGCCAGCAGCCAGGGACTAGCGGGATACTCTGGGGCCAACGTCCTGACTTTC